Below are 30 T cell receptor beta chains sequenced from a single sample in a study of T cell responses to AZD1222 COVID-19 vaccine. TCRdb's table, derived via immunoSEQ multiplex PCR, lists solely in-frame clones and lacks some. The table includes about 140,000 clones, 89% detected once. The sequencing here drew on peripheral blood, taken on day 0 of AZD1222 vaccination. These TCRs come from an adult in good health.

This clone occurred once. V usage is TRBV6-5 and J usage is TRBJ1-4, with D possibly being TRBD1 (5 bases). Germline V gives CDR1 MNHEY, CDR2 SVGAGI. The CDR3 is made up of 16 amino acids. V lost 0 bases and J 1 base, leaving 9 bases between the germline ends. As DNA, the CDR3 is TGTGCCAGCAGTTACTCGGGGCTCGAAACTAATGAAAAACTGTTTTTT. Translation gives CASSYSGLETNEKLFF.

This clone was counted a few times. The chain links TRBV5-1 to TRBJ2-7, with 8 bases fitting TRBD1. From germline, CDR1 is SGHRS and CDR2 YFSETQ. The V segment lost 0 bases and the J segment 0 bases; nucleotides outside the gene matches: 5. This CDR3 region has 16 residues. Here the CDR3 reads CASSLAAGTGSYEQYF. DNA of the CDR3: TGCGCCAGCAGCTTGGCCGCTGGGACAGGCTCCTACGAGCAGTACTTC.

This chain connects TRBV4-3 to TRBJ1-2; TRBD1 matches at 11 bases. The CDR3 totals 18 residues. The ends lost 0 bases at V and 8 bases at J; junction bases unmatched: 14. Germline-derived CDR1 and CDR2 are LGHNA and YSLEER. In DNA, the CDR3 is TGCGCCAGCAGCCAAGAGTGGGGGCGGGGACAGGGGGAAAAAGGCTACACCTTC. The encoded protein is CASSQEWGRGQGEKGYTF.

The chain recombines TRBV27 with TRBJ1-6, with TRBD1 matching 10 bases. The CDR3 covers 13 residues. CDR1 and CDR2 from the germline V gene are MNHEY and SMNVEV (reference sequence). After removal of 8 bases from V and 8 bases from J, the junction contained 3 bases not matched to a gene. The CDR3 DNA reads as TGTGCCAGCCGGACAGGGGGGGATTCACCCCTCCACTTT. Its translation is CASRTGGDSPLHF.

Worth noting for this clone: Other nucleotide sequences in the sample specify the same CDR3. The CDR3 region has the DNA TGTGCCAGCAGCCAAGATCGAGAGGGGGGCGCGGGAAAAGGCTACACCTTC. This gives the protein CASSQDREGGAGKGYTF. This chain uses TRBV4-2 with TRBJ1-2, with D possibly matching TRBD1 (6 bases). The CDR3 runs to 17 residues. Germline CDR1 and CDR2: LGHNA and YNFKEQ. With 0 bases removed from V and 8 bases from J, the gap between germline ends came to 22 bases.

CDR3 in amino acids: CASSPPGQNYNSPLHF. CDR3 coding DNA: TGTGCCAGCTCACCCCCGGGACAGAACTATAATTCACCCCTCCACTTT. The chain links TRBV18 to TRBJ1-6, with 7 nucleotides matching TRBD1. CDR1 is KGHSH, CDR2 LQKENI, per germline. CDR3 size: 16 residues. V lost 3 bases to trimming and J lost 3 bases; unmatched junction nucleotides: 5.

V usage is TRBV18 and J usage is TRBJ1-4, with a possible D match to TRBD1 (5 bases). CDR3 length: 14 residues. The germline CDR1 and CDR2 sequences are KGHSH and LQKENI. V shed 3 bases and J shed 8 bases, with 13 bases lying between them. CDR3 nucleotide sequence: TGTGCCAGCTCACCGTCGAGGGGTTGGGAAAAACTGTTTTTT. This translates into CASSPSRGWEKLFF.

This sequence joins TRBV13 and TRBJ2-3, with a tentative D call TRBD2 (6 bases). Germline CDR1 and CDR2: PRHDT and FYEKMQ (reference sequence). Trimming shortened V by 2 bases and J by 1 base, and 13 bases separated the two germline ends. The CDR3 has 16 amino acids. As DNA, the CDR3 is TGTGCCAGCAGCTTACTTCTTAGCGGAGGCACAGATACGCAGTATTTT. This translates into CASSLLLSGGTDTQYF.

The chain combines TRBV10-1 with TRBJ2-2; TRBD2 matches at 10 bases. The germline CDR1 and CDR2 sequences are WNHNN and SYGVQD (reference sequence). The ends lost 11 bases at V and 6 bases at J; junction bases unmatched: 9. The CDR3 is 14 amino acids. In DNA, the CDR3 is TGCGCCGGGCCGGGACTAGCGTTCGCCGGGGAGCTGTTTTTT. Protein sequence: CAGPGLAFAGELFF.

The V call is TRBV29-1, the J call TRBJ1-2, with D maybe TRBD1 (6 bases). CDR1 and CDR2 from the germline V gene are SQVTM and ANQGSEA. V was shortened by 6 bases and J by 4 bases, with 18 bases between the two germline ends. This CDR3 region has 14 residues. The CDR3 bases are TGCAGCGTGTCTACAGGGACCAGCGGCTATGGCTACACCTTC. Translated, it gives CSVSTGTSGYGYTF.

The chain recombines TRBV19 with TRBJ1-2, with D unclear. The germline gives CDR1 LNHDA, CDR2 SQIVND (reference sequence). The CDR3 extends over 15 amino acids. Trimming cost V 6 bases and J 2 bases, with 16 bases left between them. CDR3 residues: CASRDKGSANYGYTF. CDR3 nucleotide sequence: TGTGCCAGTAGAGATAAGGGTTCCGCGAACTATGGCTACACCTTC.

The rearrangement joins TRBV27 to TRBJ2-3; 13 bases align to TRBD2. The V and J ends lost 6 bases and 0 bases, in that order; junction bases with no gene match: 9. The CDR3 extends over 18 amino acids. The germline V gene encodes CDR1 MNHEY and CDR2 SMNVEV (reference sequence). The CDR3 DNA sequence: TGTGCCAGCAGCCGTACTAGCGGGAGGGCCCTTAGCACAGATACGCAGTATTTT. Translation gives CASSRTSGRALSTDTQYF.

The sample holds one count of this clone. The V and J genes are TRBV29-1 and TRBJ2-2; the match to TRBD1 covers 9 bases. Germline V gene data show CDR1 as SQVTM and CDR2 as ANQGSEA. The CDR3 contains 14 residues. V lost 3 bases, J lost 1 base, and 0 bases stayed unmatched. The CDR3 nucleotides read TGCAGCGTTGAGACAGGGGGGAACACCGGGGAGCTGTTTTTT. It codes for CSVETGGNTGELFF.

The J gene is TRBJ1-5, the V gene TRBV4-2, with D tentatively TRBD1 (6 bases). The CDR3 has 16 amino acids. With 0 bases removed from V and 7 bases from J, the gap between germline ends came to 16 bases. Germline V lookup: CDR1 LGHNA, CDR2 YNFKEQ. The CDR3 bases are TGTGCCAGCAGCCAAGATCCGGGGGGGGCAGGGCAGCCCCAGCATTTT. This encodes CASSQDPGGAGQPQHF.

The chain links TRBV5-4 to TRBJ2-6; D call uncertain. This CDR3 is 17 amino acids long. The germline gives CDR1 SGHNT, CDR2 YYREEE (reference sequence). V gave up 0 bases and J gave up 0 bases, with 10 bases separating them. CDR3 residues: CASSLGVLRSGANVLTF. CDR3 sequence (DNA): TGTGCCAGCAGCTTGGGGGTTCTCCGCTCTGGGGCCAACGTCCTGACTTTC. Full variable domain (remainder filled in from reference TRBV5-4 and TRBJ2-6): ETGVTQSPTHLIKTRGQQVTLRCSSQSGHNTVSWYQQALGQGPQFIFQYYREEENGRGNFPPRFSGLQFPNYSSELNVNALELDDSALYLCASSLGVLRSGANVLTFGAGSRLTVL.

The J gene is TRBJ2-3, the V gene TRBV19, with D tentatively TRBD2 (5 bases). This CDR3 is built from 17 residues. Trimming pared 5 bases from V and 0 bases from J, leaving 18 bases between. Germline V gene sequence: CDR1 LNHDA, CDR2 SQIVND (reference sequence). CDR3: CASSPRTSAPSTDTQYF. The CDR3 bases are TGTGCCAGTAGTCCCCGAACTAGTGCTCCTAGCACAGATACGCAGTATTTT.

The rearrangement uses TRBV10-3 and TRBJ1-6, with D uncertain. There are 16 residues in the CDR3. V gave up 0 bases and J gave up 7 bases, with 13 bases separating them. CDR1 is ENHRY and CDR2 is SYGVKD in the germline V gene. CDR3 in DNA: TGTGCCATCAGTGAGTCCCGTGGCAATAGCAATTCACCCCTCCACTTT. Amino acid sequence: CAISESRGNSNSPLHF.

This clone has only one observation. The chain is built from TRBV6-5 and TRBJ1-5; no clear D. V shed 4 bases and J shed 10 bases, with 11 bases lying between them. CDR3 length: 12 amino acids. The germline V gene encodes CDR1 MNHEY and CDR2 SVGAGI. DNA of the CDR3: TGTGCCAGCAGTTCCCAGGTTGAACCCCAGCATTTT. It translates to CASSSQVEPQHF.

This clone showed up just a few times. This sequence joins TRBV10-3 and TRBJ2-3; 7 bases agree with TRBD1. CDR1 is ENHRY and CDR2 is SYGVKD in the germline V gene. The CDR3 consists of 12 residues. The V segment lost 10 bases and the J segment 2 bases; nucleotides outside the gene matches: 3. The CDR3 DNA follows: TGTGCCACCGGGACAGCCACAGATACGCAGTATTTT. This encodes CATGTATDTQYF.

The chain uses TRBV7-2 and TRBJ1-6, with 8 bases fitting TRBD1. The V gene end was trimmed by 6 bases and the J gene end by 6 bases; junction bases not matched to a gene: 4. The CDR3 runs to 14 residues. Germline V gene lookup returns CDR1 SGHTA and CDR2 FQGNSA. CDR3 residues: CASRPGQANSPLHF. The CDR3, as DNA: TGTGCCAGCAGGCCGGGACAGGCTAATTCACCCCTCCACTTT.

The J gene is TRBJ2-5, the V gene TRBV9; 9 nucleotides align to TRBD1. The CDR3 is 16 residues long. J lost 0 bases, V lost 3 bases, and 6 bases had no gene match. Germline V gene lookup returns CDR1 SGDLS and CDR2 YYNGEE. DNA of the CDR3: TGTGCCAGCAGCGCAGGGACAGGGATCTACCAAGAGACCCAGTACTTC. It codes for CASSAGTGIYQETQYF.

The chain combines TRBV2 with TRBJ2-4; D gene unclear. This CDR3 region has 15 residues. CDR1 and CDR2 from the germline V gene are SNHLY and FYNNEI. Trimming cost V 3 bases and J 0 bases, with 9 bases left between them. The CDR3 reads CASSDGTLAKNIQYF. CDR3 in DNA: TGTGCCAGCAGTGACGGCACATTAGCCAAAAACATTCAGTACTTC.

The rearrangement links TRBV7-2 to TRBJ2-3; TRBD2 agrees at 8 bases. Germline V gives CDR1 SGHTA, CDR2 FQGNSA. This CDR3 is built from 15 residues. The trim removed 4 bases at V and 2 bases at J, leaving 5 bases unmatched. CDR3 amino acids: CASSSGLAPTDTQYF. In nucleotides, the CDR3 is TGTGCCAGCAGCTCAGGACTAGCACCCACAGATACGCAGTATTTT.

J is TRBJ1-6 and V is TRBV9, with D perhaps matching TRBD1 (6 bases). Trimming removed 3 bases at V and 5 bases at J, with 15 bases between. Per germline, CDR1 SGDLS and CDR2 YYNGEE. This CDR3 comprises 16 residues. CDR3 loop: CASSALSDSNNSPLHF. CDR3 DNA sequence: TGTGCCAGCAGCGCCCTATCGGACAGTAATAATTCACCCCTCCACTTT.

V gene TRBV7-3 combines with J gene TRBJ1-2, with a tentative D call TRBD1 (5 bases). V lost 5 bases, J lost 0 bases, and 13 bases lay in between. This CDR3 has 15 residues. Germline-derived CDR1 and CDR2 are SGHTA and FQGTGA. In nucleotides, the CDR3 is TGTGCCAGCAGCGAAACCGGGACCGCTAACTATGGCTACACCTTC. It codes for CASSETGTANYGYTF.

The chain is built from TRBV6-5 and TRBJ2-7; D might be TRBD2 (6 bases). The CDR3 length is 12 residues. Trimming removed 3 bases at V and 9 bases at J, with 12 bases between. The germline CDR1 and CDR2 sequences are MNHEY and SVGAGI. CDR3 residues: CASSYRRDPQYF. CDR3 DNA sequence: TGTGCCAGCAGTTATCGGCGGGACCCGCAGTACTTC.

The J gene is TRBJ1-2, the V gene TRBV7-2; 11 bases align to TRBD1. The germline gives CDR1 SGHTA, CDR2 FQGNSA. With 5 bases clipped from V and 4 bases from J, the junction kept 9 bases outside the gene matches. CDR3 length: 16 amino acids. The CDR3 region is CASSMWTGGFVYGYTF. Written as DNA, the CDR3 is TGTGCCAGCAGCATGTGGACAGGGGGCTTCGTCTATGGCTACACCTTC.

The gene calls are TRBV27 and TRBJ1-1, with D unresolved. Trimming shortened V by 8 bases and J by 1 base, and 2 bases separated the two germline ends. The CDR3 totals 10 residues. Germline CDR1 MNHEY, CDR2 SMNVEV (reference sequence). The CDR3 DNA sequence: TGTGCCAGCGGGAACACTGAAGCTTTCTTT. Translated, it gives CASGNTEAFF.

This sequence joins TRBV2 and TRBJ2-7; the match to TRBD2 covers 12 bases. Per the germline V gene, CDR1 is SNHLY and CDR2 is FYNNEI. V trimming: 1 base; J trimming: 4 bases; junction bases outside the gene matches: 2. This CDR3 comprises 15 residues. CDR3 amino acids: CASSEETSGGYEQYF. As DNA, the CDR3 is TGTGCCAGCAGTGAAGAGACTAGCGGGGGATACGAGCAGTACTTC.

The CDR3 spells CASSPVQGNYGYTF. Here the CDR3 DNA reads TGTGCCAGCTCACCAGTACAGGGCAACTATGGCTACACCTTC. The chain employs TRBV18 and TRBJ1-2; D is perhaps TRBD1 (6 bases). The CDR3 has 14 amino acids. With 2 bases removed from V and 2 bases from J, the gap between germline ends came to 9 bases. Per germline, CDR1 KGHSH and CDR2 LQKENI.